These 12 T cell receptor beta chains originate from one sample sequenced in a study of graft-versus-host responses after intestinal transplantation. Which antigens these TCRs recognize remains unknown. TCRdb's table, derived via immunoSEQ multiplex PCR, lists solely in-frame clones and lacks some. The sample has tens of thousands of clones, about four fifths seen once. The sequenced sample was unstimulated CD4+ T cells sorted from spleen or lymph node cells, obtained before intestinal transplant. The receptors were gathered from a human donor who received an intestinal transplant.

The genes are TRBV7-6 and TRBJ1-1; 7 bases map to TRBD1. V lost 5 bases, J lost 1 base, and 10 bases stayed unmatched. The CDR3 length is 16 residues. Germline-derived CDR1 and CDR2 are SGHVS and FNYEAQ. The CDR3 is CASSVLTGTANTEAFF. The CDR3 nucleotides are TGTGCCAGCAGCGTACTAACCGGGACAGCGAACACTGAAGCTTTCTTT.

This sequence joins TRBV2 and TRBJ2-1; tentative D call: TRBD2 (6 bases). V lost 2 bases, J lost 6 bases, and 14 bases lay in between. Germline V gene data show CDR1 as SNHLY and CDR2 as FYNNEI. CDR3 length equals 15 residues. CDR3 bases: TGTGCCAGCAGTGAACAGTATGGGACTTTCAATGAGCAGTTCTTC. It specifies CASSEQYGTFNEQFF.

CDR3 DNA sequence: TGTGCCAGCAGCTCGTTCACCGGGGAGCTGTTTTTT. It translates to CASSSFTGELFF. V usage is TRBV7-3 and J usage is TRBJ2-2; unclear D gene. Germline CDR1 is SGHTA and CDR2 is FQGTGA. This CDR3 is built from 12 residues. V was trimmed by 4 bases and J by 4 bases, leaving 4 bases between them.

This rearrangement joins TRBV11-3 to TRBJ2-3; D is undetermined. The germline gives CDR1 SGHNT, CDR2 YENEEA. CDR3 length: 13 residues. Trimming pared 0 bases from V and 2 bases from J, leaving 3 bases between. The CDR3 is CASSLEDTDTQYF. The CDR3 DNA follows: TGTGCCAGCAGCTTAGAAGACACAGATACGCAGTATTTT.

V and J are TRBV6-6 and TRBJ2-1; TRBD2 matches at 13 bases. After removal of 6 bases from V and 5 bases from J, the junction contained 7 bases not matched to a gene. Germline V gene sequence: CDR1 MNHNY, CDR2 SVGAGI (reference sequence). The CDR3 sequence is 16 residues long. The CDR3 sequence is CASSPTSGRPHNEQFF. The DNA for the CDR3 is TGTGCCAGCAGCCCGACTAGCGGGAGGCCGCACAATGAGCAGTTCTTC.

The V call is TRBV7-9, the J call TRBJ2-5, with 7 bases fitting TRBD2. Per the germline V gene, CDR1 is SEHNR and CDR2 is FQNEAQ (reference sequence). This CDR3 has 16 residues. The V gene end was trimmed by 5 bases and the J gene end by 5 bases; junction bases not matched to a gene: 14. The CDR3: CASSPRGGSGIETQYF. CDR3 nucleotide sequence: TGTGCCAGCAGCCCTAGAGGCGGGAGTGGGATCGAGACCCAGTACTTC.

The rearrangement joins TRBV5-1 to TRBJ1-2; unclear D gene. The germline V gene encodes CDR1 SGHRS and CDR2 YFSETQ. V gave up 0 bases and J gave up 2 bases, with 11 bases separating them. The CDR3 spans 15 residues. The CDR3 region is CASSLGTSNNYGYTF. In DNA, the CDR3 is TGCGCCAGCAGCTTGGGGACGAGCAACAACTATGGCTACACCTTC.

The chain carries TRBV6-1 and TRBJ2-7; 11 bases map to TRBD2. The germline gives CDR1 MNHNS, CDR2 SASEGT. This CDR3 region has 14 residues. V trimming: 8 bases; J trimming: 2 bases; junction bases outside the gene matches: 5. This CDR3 reads CASRTTSGAYEQYF. For the CDR3, the DNA is TGTGCCAGCCGAACGACTAGCGGGGCCTACGAGCAGTACTTC.

V and J are TRBV9 and TRBJ2-1; 7 bases match TRBD1. This CDR3 contains 15 residues. CDR1 is SGDLS and CDR2 is YYNGEE in the germline V gene. V trimming: 4 bases; J trimming: 1 base; junction bases outside the gene matches: 5. This CDR3 reads CASSPRQGSYNEQFF. As DNA, the CDR3 is TGTGCCAGCAGCCCGAGACAGGGATCCTACAATGAGCAGTTCTTC.

This chain uses TRBV7-3 with TRBJ2-2; no clear D. Germline assignment: CDR1 SGHTA and CDR2 FQGTGA. This CDR3 spans 15 amino acids. V was shortened by 0 bases and J by 1 base, with 6 bases between the two germline ends. The CDR3 is CASSLTWMNTGELFF. The CDR3 DNA reads as TGTGCCAGCAGCTTAACGTGGATGAACACCGGGGAGCTGTTTTTT.

The sample holds a few counts of this clone. This chain links TRBV6-1 with TRBJ2-7; 11 bases are shared with TRBD2. The CDR3 is made up of 13 amino acids. V was pared by 0 bases and J by 10 bases, with 2 bases of the junction left unmatched. Germline V CDR1 and CDR2: MNHNS, SASEGT. CDR3 loop: CASSEASGRAQYF. DNA for the CDR3: TGTGCCAGCAGTGAAGCTAGCGGGAGGGCCCAGTACTTC.

This chain links TRBV6-5 with TRBJ1-6; 7 bases fit TRBD1. With 8 bases clipped from V and 7 bases from J, the junction kept 5 bases outside the gene matches. This CDR3 comprises 13 residues. Germline V gene sequence: CDR1 MNHEY, CDR2 SVGAGI. CDR3 nucleotide sequence: TGTGCCAGCTCCCCAGGGGGAAATTCACCCCTCCACTTT. Its translation is CASSPGGNSPLHF.